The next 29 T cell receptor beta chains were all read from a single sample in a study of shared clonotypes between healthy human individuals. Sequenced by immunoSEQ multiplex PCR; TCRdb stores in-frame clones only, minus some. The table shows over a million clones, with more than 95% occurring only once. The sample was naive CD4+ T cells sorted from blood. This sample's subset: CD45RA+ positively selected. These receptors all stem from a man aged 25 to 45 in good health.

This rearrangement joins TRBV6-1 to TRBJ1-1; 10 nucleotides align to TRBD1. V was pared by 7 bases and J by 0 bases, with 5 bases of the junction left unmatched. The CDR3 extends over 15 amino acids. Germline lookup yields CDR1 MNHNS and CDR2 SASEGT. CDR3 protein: CASMGQGLVNTEAFF. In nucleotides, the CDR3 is TGTGCCAGCATGGGACAGGGGCTTGTGAACACTGAAGCTTTCTTT.

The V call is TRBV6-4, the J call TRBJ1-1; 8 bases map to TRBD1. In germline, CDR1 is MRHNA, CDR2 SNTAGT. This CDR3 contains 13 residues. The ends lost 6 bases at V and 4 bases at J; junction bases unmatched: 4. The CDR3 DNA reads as TGTGCCAGCAGCAGCGACAGGGGCACTGAAGCTTTCTTT. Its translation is CASSSDRGTEAFF.

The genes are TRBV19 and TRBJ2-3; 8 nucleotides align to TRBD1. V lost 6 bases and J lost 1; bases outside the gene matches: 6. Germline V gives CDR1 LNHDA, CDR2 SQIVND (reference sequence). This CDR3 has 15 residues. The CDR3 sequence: CASRLTGVGTDTQYF. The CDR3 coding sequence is TGTGCCAGTAGGCTGACAGGGGTCGGCACAGATACGCAGTATTTT.

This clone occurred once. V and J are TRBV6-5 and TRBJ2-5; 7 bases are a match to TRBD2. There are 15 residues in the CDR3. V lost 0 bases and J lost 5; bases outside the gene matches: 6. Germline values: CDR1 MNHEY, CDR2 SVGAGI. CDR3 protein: CASSYSRGRAETQYF. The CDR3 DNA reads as TGTGCCAGCAGTTACTCGCGGGGGAGAGCGGAGACCCAGTACTTC.

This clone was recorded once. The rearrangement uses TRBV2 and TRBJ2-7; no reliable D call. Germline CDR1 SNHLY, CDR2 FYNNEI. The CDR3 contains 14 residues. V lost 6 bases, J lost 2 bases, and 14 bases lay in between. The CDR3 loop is CASRTPLMTYEQYF. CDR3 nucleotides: TGTGCCAGCAGGACCCCGTTGATGACCTACGAGCAGTACTTC.

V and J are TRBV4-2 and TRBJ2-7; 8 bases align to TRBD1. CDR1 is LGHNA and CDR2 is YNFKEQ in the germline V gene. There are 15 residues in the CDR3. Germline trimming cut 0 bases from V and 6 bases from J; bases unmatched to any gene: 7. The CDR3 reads CASSQDPHRGSEQYF. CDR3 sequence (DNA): TGTGCCAGCAGCCAAGATCCCCACAGGGGGAGCGAGCAGTACTTC.

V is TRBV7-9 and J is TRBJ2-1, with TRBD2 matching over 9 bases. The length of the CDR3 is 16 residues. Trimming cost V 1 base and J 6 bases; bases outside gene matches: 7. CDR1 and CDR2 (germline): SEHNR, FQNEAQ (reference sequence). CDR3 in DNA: TGTGCCAGCAGCTTAGAGTTTAGCGGGAGACCCAATGAGCAGTTCTTC. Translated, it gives CASSLEFSGRPNEQFF. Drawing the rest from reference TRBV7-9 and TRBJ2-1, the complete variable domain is DTGVSQNPRHKITKRGQNVTFRCDPISEHNRLYWYRQTLGQGPEFLTYFQNEAQLEKSRLLSDRFSAERPKGSFSTLEIQRTEQGDSAMYLCASSLEFSGRPNEQFFGPGTRLTVL.

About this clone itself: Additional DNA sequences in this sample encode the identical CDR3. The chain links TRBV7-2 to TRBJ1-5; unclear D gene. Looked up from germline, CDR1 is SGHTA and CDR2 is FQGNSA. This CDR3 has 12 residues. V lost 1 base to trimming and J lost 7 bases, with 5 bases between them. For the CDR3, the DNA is TGTGCCAGCAGCTTAGGAGGCCAGCCCCAGCATTTT. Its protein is CASSLGGQPQHF.

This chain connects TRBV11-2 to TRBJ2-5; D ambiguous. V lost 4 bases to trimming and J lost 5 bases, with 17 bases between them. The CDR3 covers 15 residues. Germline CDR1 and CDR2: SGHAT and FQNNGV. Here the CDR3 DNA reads TGTGCCAGCAGCTCCTCTAGGGCCCGTGTCGAGACCCAGTACTTC. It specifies CASSSSRARVETQYF.

CDR3 DNA: TGTGCCAGCAGCGTAGTTCCCTTAGCGGGAGGGCAAGAGACCCAGTACTTC. Translating gives CASSVVPLAGGQETQYF. This chain connects TRBV9 to TRBJ2-5; 11 nucleotides agree with TRBD2. The CDR3 is made up of 17 amino acids. Germline V gene data show CDR1 as SGDLS and CDR2 as YYNGEE. J gave up 2 bases and V 0 bases, and 6 bases lay outside the gene matches.

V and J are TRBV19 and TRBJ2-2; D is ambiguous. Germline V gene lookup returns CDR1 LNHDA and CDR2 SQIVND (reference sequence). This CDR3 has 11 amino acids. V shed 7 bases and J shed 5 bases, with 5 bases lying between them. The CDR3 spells CASKQTGELFF. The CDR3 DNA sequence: TGTGCCAGTAAGCAGACCGGGGAGCTGTTTTTT.

CDR3 bases: TGTGCCAGCAGCGTATCTACAGGCAACACCGGGGAGCTGTTTTTT. Its protein product is CASSVSTGNTGELFF. The rearrangement links TRBV9 to TRBJ2-2; maybe TRBD1 (5 bases). CDR1 and CDR2 (germline): SGDLS, YYNGEE. The CDR3 is 15 residues long. Trimming shortened V by 1 base and J by 2 bases, and 9 bases separated the two germline ends.

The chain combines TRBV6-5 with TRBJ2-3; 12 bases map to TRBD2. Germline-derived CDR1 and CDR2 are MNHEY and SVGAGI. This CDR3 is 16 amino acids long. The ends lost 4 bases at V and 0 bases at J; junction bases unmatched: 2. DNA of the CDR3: TGTGCCAGCAGTTCTAGCGGGAGGGCTAGCACAGATACGCAGTATTTT. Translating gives CASSSSGRASTDTQYF.

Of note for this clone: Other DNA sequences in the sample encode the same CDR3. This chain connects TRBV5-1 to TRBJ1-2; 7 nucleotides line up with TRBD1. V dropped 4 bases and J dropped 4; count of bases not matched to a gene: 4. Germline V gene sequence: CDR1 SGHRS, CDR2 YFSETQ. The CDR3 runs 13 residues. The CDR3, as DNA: TGCGCCAGCAGCCCGGACAGGATCTATGGCTACACCTTC. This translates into CASSPDRIYGYTF.

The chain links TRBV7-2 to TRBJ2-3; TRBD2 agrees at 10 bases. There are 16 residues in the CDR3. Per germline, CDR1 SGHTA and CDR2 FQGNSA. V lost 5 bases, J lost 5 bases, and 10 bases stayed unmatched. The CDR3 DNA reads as TGTGCCAGCAGCACCTCTAGCGGGAGATTGTTAGATACGCAGTATTTT. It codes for CASSTSSGRLLDTQYF.

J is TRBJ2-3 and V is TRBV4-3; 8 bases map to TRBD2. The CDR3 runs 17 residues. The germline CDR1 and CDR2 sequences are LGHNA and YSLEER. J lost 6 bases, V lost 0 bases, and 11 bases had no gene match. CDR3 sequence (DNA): TGCGCCAGCAGCCAAGATTGGGCTAGCGGGTTGCGGGATACGCAGTATTTT. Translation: CASSQDWASGLRDTQYF.

The CDR3, as DNA: TGTGCCAGCAGCTTAACCAAAAGCGGAAGTCTCACAGATACGCAGTATTTT. Protein product: CASSLTKSGSLTDTQYF. V gene TRBV7-9 combines with J gene TRBJ2-3, with D possibly TRBD2 on 5 matching bases. The CDR3 length is 17 residues. The V end lost 2 bases, the J end lost 2 bases, and 17 bases lay between the germline ends. Per germline, CDR1 SEHNR and CDR2 FQNEAQ (reference sequence).

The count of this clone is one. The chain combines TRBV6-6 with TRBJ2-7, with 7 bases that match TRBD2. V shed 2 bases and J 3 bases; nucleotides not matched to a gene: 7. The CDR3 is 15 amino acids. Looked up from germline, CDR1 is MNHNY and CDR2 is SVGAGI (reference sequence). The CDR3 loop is CASSYPSSGHYEQYF. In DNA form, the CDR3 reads TGTGCCAGCAGTTACCCGTCTAGCGGTCACTACGAGCAGTACTTC.

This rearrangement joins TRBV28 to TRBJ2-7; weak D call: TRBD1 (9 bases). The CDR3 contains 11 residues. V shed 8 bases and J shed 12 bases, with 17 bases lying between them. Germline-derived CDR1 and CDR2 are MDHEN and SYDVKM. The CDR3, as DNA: TGTGCCAGCCGGGAGGGGACAGGGTCGTACTTC. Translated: CASREGTGSYF.

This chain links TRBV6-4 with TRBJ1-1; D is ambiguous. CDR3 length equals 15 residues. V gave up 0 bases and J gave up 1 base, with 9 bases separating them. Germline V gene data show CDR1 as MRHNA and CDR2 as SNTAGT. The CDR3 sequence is CASSDSGMPNTEAFF. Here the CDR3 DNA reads TGTGCCAGCAGTGACTCGGGCATGCCGAACACTGAAGCTTTCTTT.

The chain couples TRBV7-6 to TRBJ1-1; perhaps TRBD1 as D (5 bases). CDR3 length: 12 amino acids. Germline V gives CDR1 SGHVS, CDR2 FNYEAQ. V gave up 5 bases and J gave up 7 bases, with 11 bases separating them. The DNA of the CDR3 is TGTGCCAGCAGCCGGGTAGACAGTGAAGCTTTCTTT. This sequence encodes CASSRVDSEAFF.

The CDR3 is CASSQRGGPGADTQYF. Written as DNA, the CDR3 is TGTGCCAGCAGCCAACGCGGTGGACCGGGCGCAGATACGCAGTATTTT. The chain combines TRBV7-9 with TRBJ2-3; D is undetermined. The CDR3 is 16 amino acids. Looked up from germline, CDR1 is SEHNR and CDR2 is FQNEAQ (reference sequence). V was shortened by 5 bases and J by 4 bases, with 19 bases between the two germline ends.

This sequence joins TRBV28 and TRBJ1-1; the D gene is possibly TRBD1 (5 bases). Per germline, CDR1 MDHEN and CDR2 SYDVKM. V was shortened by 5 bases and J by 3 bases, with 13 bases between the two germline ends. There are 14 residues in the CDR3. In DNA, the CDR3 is TGTGCCAGCAGTCCCCGCGGGGGTCACACTGAAGCTTTCTTT. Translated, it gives CASSPRGGHTEAFF.

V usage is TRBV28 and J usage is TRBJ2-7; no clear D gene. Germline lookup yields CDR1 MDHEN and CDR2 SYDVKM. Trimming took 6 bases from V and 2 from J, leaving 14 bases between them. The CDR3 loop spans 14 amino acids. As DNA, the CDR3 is TGTGCCAGCAGAGCCCTTGCCTATGCCTACGAGCAGTACTTC. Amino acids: CASRALAYAYEQYF.

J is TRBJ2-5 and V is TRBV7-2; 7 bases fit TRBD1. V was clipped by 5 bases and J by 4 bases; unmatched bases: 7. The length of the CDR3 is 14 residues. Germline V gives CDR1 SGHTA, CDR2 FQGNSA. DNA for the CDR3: TGTGCCAGCAGCACAGCCGGGACAGCAGAGACCCAGTACTTC. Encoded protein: CASSTAGTAETQYF.

CDR3 coding DNA: TGTGCCAGCACCGTAGGGGGGGGCTACACCTTC. Protein sequence: CASTVGGGYTF. The rearrangement joins TRBV28 to TRBJ1-2, with TRBD1 as a possible D gene (6 bases). This CDR3 is 11 amino acids long. V was trimmed by 7 bases and J by 8 bases, leaving 11 bases between them. The germline gives CDR1 MDHEN, CDR2 SYDVKM.

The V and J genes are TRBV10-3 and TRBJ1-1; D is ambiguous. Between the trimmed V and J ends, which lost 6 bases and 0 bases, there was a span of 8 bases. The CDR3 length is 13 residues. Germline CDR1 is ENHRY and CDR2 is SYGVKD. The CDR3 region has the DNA TGTGCCATCAGCACAGAGATGAACACTGAAGCTTTCTTT. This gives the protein CAISTEMNTEAFF.

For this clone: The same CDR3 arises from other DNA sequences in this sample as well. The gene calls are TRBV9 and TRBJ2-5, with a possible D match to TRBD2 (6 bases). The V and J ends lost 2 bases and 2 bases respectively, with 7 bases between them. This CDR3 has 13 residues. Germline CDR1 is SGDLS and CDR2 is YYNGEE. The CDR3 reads CASSVAGQETQYF. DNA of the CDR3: TGTGCCAGCAGCGTCGCGGGGCAAGAGACCCAGTACTTC.

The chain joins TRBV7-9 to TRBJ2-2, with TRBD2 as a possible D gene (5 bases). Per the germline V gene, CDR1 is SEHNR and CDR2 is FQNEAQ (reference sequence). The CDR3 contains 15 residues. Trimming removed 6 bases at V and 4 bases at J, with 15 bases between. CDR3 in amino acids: CASSYTRAGTGELFF. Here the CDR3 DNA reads TGTGCCAGCAGTTACACCCGTGCGGGCACCGGGGAGCTGTTTTTT.